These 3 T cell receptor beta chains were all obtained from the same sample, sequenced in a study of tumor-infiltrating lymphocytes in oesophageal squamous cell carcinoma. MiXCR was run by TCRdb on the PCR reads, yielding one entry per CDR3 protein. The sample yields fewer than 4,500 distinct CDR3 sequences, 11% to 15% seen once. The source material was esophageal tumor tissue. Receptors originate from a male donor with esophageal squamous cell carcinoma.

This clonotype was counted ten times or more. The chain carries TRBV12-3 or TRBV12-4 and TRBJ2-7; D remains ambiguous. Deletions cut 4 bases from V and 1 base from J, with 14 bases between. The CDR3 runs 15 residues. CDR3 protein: CASSYRTSVSYEQYF. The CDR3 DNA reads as TGTGCCAGCAGTTACCGGACGTCAGTATCCTACGAGCAGTACTTC.

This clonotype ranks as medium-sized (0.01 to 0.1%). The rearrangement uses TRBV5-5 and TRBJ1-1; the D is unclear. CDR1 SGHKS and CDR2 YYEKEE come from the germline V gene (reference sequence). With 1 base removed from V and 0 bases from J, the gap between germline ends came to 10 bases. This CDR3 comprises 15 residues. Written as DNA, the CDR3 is TGTGCCAGCAGCTTGTCCTGGAACATGAACACTGAAGCTTTCTTT. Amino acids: CASSLSWNMNTEAFF.

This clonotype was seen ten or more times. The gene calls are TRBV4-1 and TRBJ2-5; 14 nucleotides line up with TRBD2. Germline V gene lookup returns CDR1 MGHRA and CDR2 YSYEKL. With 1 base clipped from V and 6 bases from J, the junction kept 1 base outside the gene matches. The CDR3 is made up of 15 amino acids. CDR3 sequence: CASSQGLAGGQTQYF. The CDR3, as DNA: TGCGCCAGCAGCCAAGGACTAGCGGGGGGGCAGACCCAGTACTTC.